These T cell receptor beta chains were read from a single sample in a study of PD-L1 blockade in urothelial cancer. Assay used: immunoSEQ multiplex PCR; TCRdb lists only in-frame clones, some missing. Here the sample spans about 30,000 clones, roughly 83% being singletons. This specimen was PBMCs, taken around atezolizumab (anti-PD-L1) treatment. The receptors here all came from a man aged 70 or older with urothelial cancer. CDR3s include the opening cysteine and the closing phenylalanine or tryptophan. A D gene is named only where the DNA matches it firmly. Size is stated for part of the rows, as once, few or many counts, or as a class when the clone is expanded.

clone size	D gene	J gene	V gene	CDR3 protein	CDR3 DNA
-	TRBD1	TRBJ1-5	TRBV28	CASSPRQGREPQHF	TGTGCCAGCAGTCCAAGACAGGGGAGAGAGCCCCAGCATTTT
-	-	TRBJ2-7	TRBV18	CASSLSTGATAYEQYF	TGTGCCAGCTCACTTTCAACGGGAGCCACGGCGTACGAGCAGTACTTC
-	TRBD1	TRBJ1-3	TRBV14	CASRDRGRGNTIYF	TGTGCCAGCCGGGACAGGGGCCGTGGAAACACCATATATTTT
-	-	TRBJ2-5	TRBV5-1	CASSLLVADQETQYF	TGCGCCAGCAGCTTACTGGTAGCGGACCAAGAGACCCAGTACTTC
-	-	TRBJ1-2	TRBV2	CASSEQGTNYGYTF	TGTGCCAGCAGTGAACAGGGGACTAACTATGGCTACACCTTC
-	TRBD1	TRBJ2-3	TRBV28	CASSSPGQGDTQYF	TGTGCCAGCAGCTCCCCCGGACAGGGCGATACGCAGTATTTT
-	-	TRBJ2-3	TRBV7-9	CASSPQLTGVGYRADTQYF	TGTGCCAGCAGCCCACAATTAACGGGAGTGGGTTATAGGGCAGATACGCAGTATTTT
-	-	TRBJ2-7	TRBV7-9	CASSPGLLGEQYF	TGTGCCAGCAGCCCGGGACTCCTCGGGGAGCAGTACTTC
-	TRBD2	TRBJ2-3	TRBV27	CASSPGLAVYTDTQYF	TGTGCCAGCAGTCCGGGACTAGCGGTCTACACAGATACGCAGTATTTT
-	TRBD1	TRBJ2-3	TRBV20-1	CSHRGDTQYF	TGCAGTCACAGGGGAGATACGCAGTATTTT
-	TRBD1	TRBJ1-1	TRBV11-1	CASSSQFQYEGQSLEAFF	TGTGCCAGCAGCTCCCAATTTCAGTACGAGGGACAGTCCCTGGAAGCTTTCTTT
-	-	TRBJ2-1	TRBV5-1	CASAAQGLLDNEQFF	TGCGCCAGCGCTGCACAGGGCCTCCTAGACAATGAGCAGTTCTTC
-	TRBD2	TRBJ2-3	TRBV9	CASSVVAGGRDTQYF	TGTGCCAGCAGCGTAGTAGCGGGAGGTAGAGATACGCAGTATTTT
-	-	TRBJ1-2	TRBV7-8	CASSQGASTSYTF	TGTGCCAGCAGCCAAGGGGCTTCTACTAGCTACACCTTC
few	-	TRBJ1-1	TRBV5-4	CASSRQGTEAFF	TGTGCCAGCAGCCGCCAGGGAACTGAAGCTTTCTTT
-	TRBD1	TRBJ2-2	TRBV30	CAWDRADTGELFF	TGTGCCTGGGACAGGGCGGACACCGGGGAGCTGTTTTTT
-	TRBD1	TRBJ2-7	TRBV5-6	CASSRTGGEHEQYF	TGTGCCAGCAGCAGGACAGGGGGCGAGCACGAGCAGTACTTC
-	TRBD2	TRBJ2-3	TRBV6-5	CASSGTSGRTDTQYF	TGTGCCAGCAGTGGAACTAGCGGGAGGACAGATACGCAGTATTTT
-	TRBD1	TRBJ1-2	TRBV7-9	CASSLAATGNYGYTF	TGTGCCAGCAGCTTAGCGGCGACAGGGAACTATGGCTACACCTTC
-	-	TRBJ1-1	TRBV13	CASSSPHMNTEAFF	TGTGCCAGCAGCTCCCCACACATGAACACTGAAGCTTTCTTT
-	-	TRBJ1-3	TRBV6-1	CASSEYNRGNTIYF	TGTGCCAGCAGTGAATATAACAGGGGAAACACCATATATTTT
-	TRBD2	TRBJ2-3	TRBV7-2	CASSLTSLNTDTQYF	TGTGCCAGCAGCTTGACTAGCTTAAATACAGATACGCAGTATTTT
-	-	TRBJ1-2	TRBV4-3	CASSHGTPNYGYTF	TGCGCCAGCAGCCATGGGACACCTAACTATGGCTACACCTTC
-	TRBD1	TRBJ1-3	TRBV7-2	CASSPGQGAEFGNTIYF	TGTGCCAGCAGCCCAGGACAGGGGGCTGAATTTGGAAACACCATATATTTT
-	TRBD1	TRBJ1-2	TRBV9	CASSPRDRGNYGYTF	TGTGCCAGCAGCCCGAGGGACAGGGGGAACTATGGCTACACCTTC
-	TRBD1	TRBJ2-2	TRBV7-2	CASSGTGGANTGELFF	TGTGCCAGCAGCGGCACAGGGGGCGCGAACACCGGGGAGCTGTTTTTT
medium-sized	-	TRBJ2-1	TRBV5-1	CASSLANNEQFF	TGCGCCAGCAGCTTGGCCAACAATGAGCAGTTCTTC